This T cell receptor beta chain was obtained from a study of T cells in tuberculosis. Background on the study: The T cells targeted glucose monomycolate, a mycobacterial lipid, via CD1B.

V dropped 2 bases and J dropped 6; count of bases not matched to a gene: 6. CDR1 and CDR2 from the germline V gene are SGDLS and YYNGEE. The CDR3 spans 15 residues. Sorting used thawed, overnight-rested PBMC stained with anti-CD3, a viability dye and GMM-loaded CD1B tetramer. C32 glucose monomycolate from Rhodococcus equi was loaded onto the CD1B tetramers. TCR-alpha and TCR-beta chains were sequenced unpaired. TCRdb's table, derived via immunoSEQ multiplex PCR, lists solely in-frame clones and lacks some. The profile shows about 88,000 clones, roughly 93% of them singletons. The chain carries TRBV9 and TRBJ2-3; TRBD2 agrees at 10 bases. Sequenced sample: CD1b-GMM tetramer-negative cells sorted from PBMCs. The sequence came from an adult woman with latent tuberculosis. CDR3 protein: CASSVSSGGSDTQYF. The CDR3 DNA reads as TGTGCCAGCAGCGTCTCTAGCGGGGGTTCGGATACGCAGTATTTT.